This TCR beta chain was obtained from a study of breast tumors, draining lymph nodes, adjacent tissues. Study-level points and caveats: Compared with basal-like, luminal-like tumors shared significantly more repertoire with nontumor tissue.

CDR1 SGHRS and CDR2 YFSETQ come from the germline V gene. The CDR3 length is 15 residues. The J segment lost 6 bases and the V segment lost 0 bases, leaving 7 bases of the junction unmatched. This clonotype has at least ten counts. Its antigen is not known. TCRdb reprocessed the multiplex PCR reads via MiXCR and lists one record per CDR3 protein. Altogether about 140,000 distinct CDR3 sequences are present, around a third being singletons, with the ten largest covering 2.3%. Samples came from axillary lymph nodes draining the breast cancer. The clonotype comes from a female donor with breast cancer. Some clones in this sample may be carry-over from other donors' samples. The sequenced sample consisted of axillary lymph node tissue. J is TRBJ1-2 and V is TRBV5-1; 8 bases match TRBD1. The CDR3 protein is CASSLEARGRDGYTF. The CDR3 nucleotides read TGCGCCAGCAGCTTGGAAGCCAGGGGGCGGGATGGCTACACCTTC.